This passage covers 18 T cell receptor beta chains from one sample sequenced in a study of cytomegalovirus exposure and HLA in healthy donors. The primer mix had 60 Vbeta and 13 Jbeta primers. The table came from immunoSEQ multiplex PCR; TCRdb's copy has only in-frame clones and leaves some out. There are about 160,000 clones in the sample; approximately 88% occur only once, and 0.7% to 1% lies in the top ten. Sequenced input: PBMCs. These receptors all stem from a woman aged 25-40 years in good health and CMV-seronegative.

This chain joins TRBV6-1 and TRBJ2-1, with D unresolved. CDR1 MNHNS and CDR2 SASEGT come from the germline V gene. V lost 3 bases and J 0 bases, leaving 9 bases between the germline ends. This CDR3 has 15 residues. CDR3 sequence: CASSEALSSYNEQFF. CDR3 nucleotide sequence: TGTGCCAGCAGTGAGGCCCTCAGCTCCTACAATGAGCAGTTCTTC.

V and J are TRBV5-4 and TRBJ1-2, with unresolved D. Germline assignment: CDR1 SGHNT and CDR2 YYREEE (reference sequence). V shed 2 bases and J shed 2 bases, with 10 bases lying between them. This CDR3 contains 14 residues. CDR3 amino acids: CASSFGQRNYGYTF. The CDR3 region has the DNA TGTGCCAGCAGCTTTGGGCAGAGAAACTATGGCTACACCTTC.

The chain joins TRBV27 to TRBJ1-5; weak D call: TRBD1 (6 bases). Trimming took off 6 bases at V and 0 bases at J, with 12 bases between the two ends. This CDR3 has 15 amino acids. Germline CDR1 reads MNHEY; CDR2 reads SMNVEV (reference sequence). CDR3 bases: TGTGCCAGCAGCCGTGGACAGTATAGCAATCAGCCCCAGCATTTT. It specifies CASSRGQYSNQPQHF.

The chain has TRBV7-2 and TRBJ1-5; the D gene is possibly TRBD1 (6 bases). Germline assignment: CDR1 SGHTA and CDR2 FQGNSA. The V end was cut by 0 bases, the J end by 7 bases, with 13 bases between. This CDR3 has 15 residues. CDR3 loop: CASSLAGAVGQPQHF. DNA of the CDR3: TGTGCCAGCAGCTTAGCGGGGGCCGTCGGGCAGCCCCAGCATTTT.

This chain uses TRBV6-4 with TRBJ2-5, with TRBD2 as a possible D gene (6 bases). V was cut by 6 bases and J by 1 base, with 12 bases left in between. This CDR3 spans 14 amino acids. Germline V gives CDR1 MRHNA, CDR2 SNTAGT. The CDR3 sequence: CASSAGLLQETQYF. DNA of the CDR3: TGTGCCAGCAGCGCCGGACTACTCCAAGAGACCCAGTACTTC.

The V call is TRBV2, the J call TRBJ2-7; 10 positions agree with TRBD2. The CDR3 is made up of 15 amino acids. CDR1 SNHLY and CDR2 FYNNEI come from the germline V gene. Losses at the gene ends were 6 bases for V and 3 bases for J; bases not matched to a gene: 8. CDR3 region: CASRAGTSAVYEQYF. CDR3 sequence (DNA): TGTGCCAGCAGGGCAGGGACTAGCGCGGTCTACGAGCAGTACTTC.

The chain recombines TRBV7-9 with TRBJ1-1; D not resolved. V lost 5 bases and J 5 bases, leaving 9 bases between the germline ends. Per the germline V gene, CDR1 is SEHNR and CDR2 is FQNEAQ (reference sequence). The CDR3 loop spans 12 amino acids. This CDR3 is CASSTGETEAFF. The CDR3 DNA reads as TGTGCCAGCAGCACCGGGGAGACTGAAGCTTTCTTT. The variable domain in full, with the rest retrieved from reference TRBV7-9 and TRBJ1-1, is DTGVSQNPRHKITKRGQNVTFRCDPISEHNRLYWYRQTLGQGPEFLTYFQNEAQLEKSRLLSDRFSAERPKGSFSTLEIQRTEQGDSAMYLCASSTGETEAFFGQGTRLTVV.

The rearrangement uses TRBV5-4 and TRBJ2-7, with TRBD1 identical over 8 bases. CDR3 size: 13 residues. Looked up from germline, CDR1 is SGHNT and CDR2 is YYREEE (reference sequence). Trimming at V came to 4 bases and at J to 2 bases, leaving 2 bases not matched to a gene. The CDR3 DNA reads as TGTGCCAGCAGCCAGGGGGCCCCCTACGAGCAGTACTTC. Its translation: CASSQGAPYEQYF.

The chain is built from TRBV7-9 and TRBJ2-7, with D possibly being TRBD2 (5 bases). The germline CDR1 and CDR2 sequences are SEHNR and FQNEAQ (reference sequence). The CDR3 loop spans 14 amino acids. V was trimmed by 0 bases and J by 7 bases, leaving 13 bases between them. The CDR3 bases are TGTGCCAGCAGCTTAGCGGGAGAGATATGGGAGCAGTACTTC. It is translated as CASSLAGEIWEQYF.

The chain is built from TRBV7-8 and TRBJ2-5; a possible D gene is TRBD2 (5 bases). The CDR3 totals 15 residues. Per the germline V gene, CDR1 is SGHVS and CDR2 is FQNEAQ. V was pared by 3 bases and J by 5 bases, with 16 bases between. The CDR3 region is CASSFPAALRETQYF. CDR3 DNA: TGTGCCAGCAGCTTCCCAGCGGCCCTGAGGGAGACCCAGTACTTC. Full variable domain (rest looked up from reference TRBV7-8 and TRBJ2-5): GAGVSQSPRYKVAKRGQDVALRCDPISGHVSLFWYQQALGQGPEFLTYFQNEAQLDKSGLPSDRFFAERPEGSVSTLKIQRTQQEDSAVYLCASSFPAALRETQYFGPGTRLLVL.

In its sample, this clone was seen once. This chain links TRBV5-1 with TRBJ2-1; D gene uncertain. Germline V gene lookup returns CDR1 SGHRS and CDR2 YFSETQ. The CDR3 sequence is 13 residues long. V gave up 4 bases and J gave up 3 bases, with 8 bases separating them. This CDR3 is CASSLFLYNEQFF. Written as DNA, the CDR3 is TGCGCCAGCAGCCTGTTCCTCTACAATGAGCAGTTCTTC.

Only one count was recorded for this clone. This rearrangement joins TRBV9 to TRBJ2-5; 7 nucleotides align to TRBD2. Germline CDR1 and CDR2: SGDLS and YYNGEE. The CDR3 is made up of 15 amino acids. The V and J ends lost 0 bases and 5 bases, in that order; junction bases with no gene match: 7. Here the CDR3 reads CASSVALAERETQYF. CDR3 in DNA: TGTGCCAGCAGCGTAGCCCTAGCGGAAAGGGAGACCCAGTACTTC.

This clone was seen a single time. The chain carries TRBV4-1 and TRBJ2-5, with 7 bases identical to TRBD1. The CDR3 is 15 amino acids. Germline CDR1 and CDR2: MGHRA and YSYEKL. Trimming took 0 bases from V and 5 from J; bases not matched to a gene: 6. CDR3 loop: CASSQDRGTAETQYF. The CDR3 DNA follows: TGCGCCAGCAGCCAAGACAGGGGGACGGCGGAGACCCAGTACTTC.

The J gene is TRBJ1-1, the V gene TRBV5-1; a possible D gene is TRBD1 (5 bases). Germline V gene lookup returns CDR1 SGHRS and CDR2 YFSETQ. This CDR3 has 15 residues. Trimming stripped 5 bases from V and 2 bases from J, with 16 bases between. The CDR3 region has the DNA TGCGCCAGCAGACCCGGGGCAGGGACTAACACTGAAGCTTTCTTT. Encoded protein: CASRPGAGTNTEAFF.

The chain uses TRBV7-9 and TRBJ2-6, with D hard to call. CDR3 size: 15 residues. Germline lookup yields CDR1 SEHNR and CDR2 FQNEAQ (reference sequence). Trimming cost V 1 base and J 1 base, with 5 bases left between them. CDR3: CASSLDTSGANVLTF. DNA of the CDR3: TGTGCCAGCAGCTTAGACACGTCTGGGGCCAACGTCCTGACTTTC.

The chain has TRBV28 and TRBJ1-2; 7 nucleotides line up with TRBD1. With V trimmed by 10 bases and J by 0 bases, 5 bases remained unmatched. Germline CDR1 is MDHEN and CDR2 is SYDVKM. CDR3 size: 13 residues. CDR3 in amino acids: CATQTGANYGYTF. In nucleotides, the CDR3 is TGTGCCACTCAAACAGGGGCTAACTATGGCTACACCTTC.

This clone has only a few counts. The chain uses TRBV5-5 and TRBJ1-4; D remains unclear. CDR1 is SGHKS and CDR2 is YYEKEE in the germline V gene (reference sequence). Trimming stripped 2 bases from V and 5 bases from J, with 10 bases between. The CDR3 is 14 amino acids. Here the CDR3 reads CASSFRGENEKLFF. The CDR3 DNA follows: TGTGCCAGCAGCTTCCGGGGAGAAAATGAAAAACTGTTTTTT.

J is TRBJ2-7 and V is TRBV6-6; TRBD2 aligns across 13 bases. CDR3 length equals 13 residues. Germline CDR1 MNHNY, CDR2 SVGAGI (reference sequence). V dropped 10 bases and J dropped 3; count of bases not matched to a gene: 3. The CDR3 DNA follows: TGTGCCACCCGGACTAGCGGGAGCTACGAGCAGTACTTC. Translating gives CATRTSGSYEQYF.